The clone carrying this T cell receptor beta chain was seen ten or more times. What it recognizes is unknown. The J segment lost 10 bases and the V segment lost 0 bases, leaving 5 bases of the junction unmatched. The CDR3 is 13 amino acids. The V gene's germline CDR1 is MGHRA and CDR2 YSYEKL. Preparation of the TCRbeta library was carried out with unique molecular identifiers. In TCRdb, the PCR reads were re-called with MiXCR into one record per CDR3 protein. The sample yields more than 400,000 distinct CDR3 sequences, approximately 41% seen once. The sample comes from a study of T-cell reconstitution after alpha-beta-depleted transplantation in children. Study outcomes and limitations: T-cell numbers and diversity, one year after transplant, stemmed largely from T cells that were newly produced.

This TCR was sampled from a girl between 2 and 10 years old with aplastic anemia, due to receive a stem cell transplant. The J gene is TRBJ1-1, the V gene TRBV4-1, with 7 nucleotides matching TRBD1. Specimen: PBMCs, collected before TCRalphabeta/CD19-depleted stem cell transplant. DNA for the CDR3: TGCGCCAGCAGCCAAGACCGGGACAGAGGAGCTTTCTTT. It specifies CASSQDRDRGAFF.